This TCR beta chain came from a study of cytomegalovirus exposure and HLA in healthy donors. Only in-frame clones appear in the TCRdb table, and some are missing; sequencing was by immunoSEQ multiplex PCR. The sample has 55,000 to 65,000 clones, roughly 95% seen once; the top ten hold nearly 6%. V was trimmed by 5 bases and J by 0 bases, leaving 13 bases between them. The CDR3 has 15 amino acids. In germline, CDR1 is MNHEY, CDR2 SVGAGI. To note about this clone: Antigen specificity is unknown.

Overall study results and limits: Many donors carried some public TCRs, although rarity characterized most TCR sequences. The study listed approximately 160 cytomegalovirus-associated TCR beta chains. According to reports, the classifier identified cytomegalovirus status with high specificity and sensitivity.

Sequences were obtained from PBMCs. The J gene is TRBJ1-1, the V gene TRBV6-5, with a tentative D call TRBD1 (5 bases). This TCR derives from a woman younger than 35 in good health and CMV-seropositive. This chain's CDR3 is CASSNNGQMNTEAFF. CDR3 in DNA: TGTGCCAGCAGTAACAATGGACAAATGAACACTGAAGCTTTCTTT.